The 2 T cell receptor beta chains reported below all come from one sample, sequenced in a study of graft-versus-host responses after intestinal transplantation. Method: immunoSEQ multiplex PCR; TCRdb's copy keeps in-frame clones and lacks some. Here the sample spans 89,000 or so clones, approximately 80% being singletons. For these TCRs, the target antigens are not known. The sample in question was unstimulated CD4+ T cells sorted from spleen or lymph node cells, obtained before intestinal transplant. These TCRs come from a human donor who received an intestinal transplant.

The chain has TRBV6-4 and TRBJ2-1; 10 bases agree with TRBD2. Germline assignment: CDR1 MRHNA and CDR2 SNTAGT. J lost 5 bases, V lost 8 bases, and 6 bases had no gene match. The CDR3 contains 14 residues. CDR3 loop: CASPPSGGNNEQFF. As DNA, the CDR3 is TGTGCCAGCCCACCTAGCGGGGGAAACAATGAGCAGTTCTTC.

The CDR3 reads CASSFGGGPGSTDTQYF. The CDR3 DNA is TGTGCCAGCAGCTTCGGGGGGGGCCCCGGGAGCACAGATACGCAGTATTTT. The chain couples TRBV5-4 to TRBJ2-3, with 8 bases lining up with TRBD2. The V and J ends lost 2 bases and 0 bases, in that order; junction bases with no gene match: 8. The V gene's germline CDR1 is SGHNT and CDR2 YYREEE (reference sequence). The CDR3 has 17 amino acids.